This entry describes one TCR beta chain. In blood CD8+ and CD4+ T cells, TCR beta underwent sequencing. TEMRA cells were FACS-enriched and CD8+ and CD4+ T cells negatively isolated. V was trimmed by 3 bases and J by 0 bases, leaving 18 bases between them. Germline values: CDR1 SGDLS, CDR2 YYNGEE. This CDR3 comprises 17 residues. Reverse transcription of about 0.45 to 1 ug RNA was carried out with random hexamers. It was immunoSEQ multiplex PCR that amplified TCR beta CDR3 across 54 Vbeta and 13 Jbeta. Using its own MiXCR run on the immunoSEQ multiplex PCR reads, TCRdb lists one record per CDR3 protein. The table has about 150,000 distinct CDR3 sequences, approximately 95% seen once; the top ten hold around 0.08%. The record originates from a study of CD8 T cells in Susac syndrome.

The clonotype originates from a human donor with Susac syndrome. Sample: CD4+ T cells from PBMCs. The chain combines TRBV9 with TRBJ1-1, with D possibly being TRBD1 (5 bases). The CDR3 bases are TGTGCCAGCAGCGAGATGTTCGGGACTCCCCTGAACACTGAAGCTTTCTTT. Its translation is CASSEMFGTPLNTEAFF.